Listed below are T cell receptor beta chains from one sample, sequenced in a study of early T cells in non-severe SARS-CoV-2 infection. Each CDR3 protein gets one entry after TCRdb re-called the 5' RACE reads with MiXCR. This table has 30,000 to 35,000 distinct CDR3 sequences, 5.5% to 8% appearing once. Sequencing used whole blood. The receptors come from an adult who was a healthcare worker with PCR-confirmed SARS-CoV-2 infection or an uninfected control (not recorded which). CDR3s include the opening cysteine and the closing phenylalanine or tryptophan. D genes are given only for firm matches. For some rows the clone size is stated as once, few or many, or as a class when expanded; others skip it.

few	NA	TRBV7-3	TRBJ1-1	TGTGCCAGCAGCTTAACGACAGGCACTGAAGTTTTCTTT	CASSLTTGTEVFF
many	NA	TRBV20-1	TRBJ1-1	TGCAGTGCTCGACAAAGAATTATGAACACTGAAGCTTTCTTT	CSARQRIMNTEAFF
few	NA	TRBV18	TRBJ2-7	TGTGCCAGCTCACGCTTCCCAGACCCCCACGAGCAGTACTTC	CASSRFPDPHEQYF
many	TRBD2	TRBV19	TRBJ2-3	TGTGCCAGTAGCTGGACTAGCGGGAGCCCAGATACGCAGTATTTT	CASSWTSGSPDTQYF
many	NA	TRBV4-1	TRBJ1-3	TGCGCCAGCAGCCAGGTGTCATCGGCTCGGATTTCTGGAAACACCATATATTTT	CASSQVSSARISGNTIYF
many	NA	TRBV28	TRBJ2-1	TGTGCCAGCAGTTTGCGAGTGATTAGCGTTGAGCAGTTCTTC	CASSLRVISVEQFF
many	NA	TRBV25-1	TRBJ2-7	TGTGCCAGCAAGACAGGCGGTAGCTACGAGCAGTACTTC	CASKTGGSYEQYF
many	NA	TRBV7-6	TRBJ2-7	TGTGCCAGCAGCTTTTCGTCGGGGGCCGACGAGCAGTACTTC	CASSFSSGADEQYF
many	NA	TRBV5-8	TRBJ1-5	TGTGCCAGCAGCTTAAAGGGAACTCAGCCCCAGCATTTT	CASSLKGTQPQHF
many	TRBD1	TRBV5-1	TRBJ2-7	TGCGCCAGCAGCTTGGACCACTCTACAGGGGGCGCGTACGAGCAGTACTTC	CASSLDHSTGGAYEQYF
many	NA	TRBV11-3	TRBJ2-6	TGTGCCAGCAGCCCGGCTGGGGCCAACGTCCTGACTTTC	CASSPAGANVLTF
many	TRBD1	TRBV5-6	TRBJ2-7	TGTGCCAGCACTGGGGGGACAGGGTCCTACGAGCAGTACTTC	CASTGGTGSYEQYF
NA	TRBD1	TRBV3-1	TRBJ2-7	TGTGCCAGCAGCCCTCGACAGGGGAGGAACGAGCAGTACTTC	CASSPRQGRNEQYF
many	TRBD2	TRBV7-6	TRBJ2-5	TGTGCCAGCAGTTCAACCTCCGGGACTAGCGGGAGTGAAGAGACCCAGTACTTC	CASSSTSGTSGSEETQYF
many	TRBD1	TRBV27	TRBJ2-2	TGTGCCAGCAGTTTACGGACAGGGTCTTTTGCCGGGGAGCTGTTTTTT	CASSLRTGSFAGELFF
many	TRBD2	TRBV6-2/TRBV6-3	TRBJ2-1	TGTGCCAGCTTGCCCCTAGCGGGAGACCTCAATGAGCAGTTCTTC	CASLPLAGDLNEQFF
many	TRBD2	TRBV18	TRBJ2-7	TGTGCCAGCTCGCCGACTAGCGGACACTACGAGCAGTACTTC	CASSPTSGHYEQYF
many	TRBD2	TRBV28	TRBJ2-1	TGTGCCAGCCAATCACTAGCGGGAACGGTTAATGAGCAGTTCTTC	CASQSLAGTVNEQFF
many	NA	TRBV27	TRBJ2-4	TGTGCCAGCGCCAAGTTGGCGACAATAGCCAAAAACATTCAGTACTTC	CASAKLATIAKNIQYF
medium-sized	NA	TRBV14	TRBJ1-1	TGTGCCAGCAGCCTAGGGAACACTGAAGCTTTCTTT	CASSLGNTEAFF
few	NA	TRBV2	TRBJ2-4	TGTGCCAGCAGCTTCCACCTACGGGGGGCCGGAGGGAACATTCAGTACTTC	CASSFHLRGAGGNIQYF
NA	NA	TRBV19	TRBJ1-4	TGTGCCAGTAGCGTACAGGGTCTCAATGAAAAACTGTTTTTT	CASSVQGLNEKLFF
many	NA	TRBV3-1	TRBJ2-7	TGTGCCAGCAGCCAACATACTAAATCCGAGCAGTACTTC	CASSQHTKSEQYF
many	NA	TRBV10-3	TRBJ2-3	TGTGCCATCAGTGAGTCGACAGGCTCAGATACGCAGTATTTT	CAISESTGSDTQYF
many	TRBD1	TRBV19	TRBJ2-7	TGTGCCTCCCAGACAGGGCACCTAGGAAGATACGAGCAGTACTTC	CASQTGHLGRYEQYF
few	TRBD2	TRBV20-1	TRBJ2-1	TGCAGTGCTAGAATTAGCGGGAGCTCCAATGAGCAGTTCTTC	CSARISGSSNEQFF
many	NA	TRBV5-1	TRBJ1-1	TGCGCCAGCAGCTTGGCGGGGGTAGGAGCTTTCTTT	CASSLAGVGAFF
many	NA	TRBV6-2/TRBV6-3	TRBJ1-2	TGTGCCAGCAGTTACACGGGAGGAAATGGCTACACCTTC	CASSYTGGNGYTF
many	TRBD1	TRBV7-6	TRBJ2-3	TGTGCCAGCAGCTTAGTTCGACAGGGAATAGATACGCAGTATTTT	CASSLVRQGIDTQYF